This TCR beta chain comes out of a study of response to subunit inactivated influenza vaccine (dated by TCRdb to 2017 to 2018). Some background on the complete study: Deep quantitative T cell receptor repertoire profiling was used in the study to track responses to a trivalent subunit inactivated influenza vaccine.

In the case of this clonotype: The antigen this receptor binds is unknown. No per-base quality is available; no much larger clone lies one base away.

CDR1 is given as GTSNPN and CDR2 as SVGIG, both from the germline V gene (reference sequence). The CDR3 sequence holds 11 residues, the cysteine and phenylalanine included. Only the CDR3 portion is preserved as DNA: 33 bases, with reading frame beginning at the first base. V and J lose 4 bases and 6 bases, and a span of 6 bases separates them. General study outcomes and caveats: The authors suggested that each seasonal influenza vaccination may recruit only a limited number of new T cells.

Receptor amplification or capture employed RT-PCR. The sequencer listed for this sample is Illumina HiSeq 2500. TCRdb took the public reads, trimmed them with fastp at Q25, ran MiXCR for clone calling and kept in-frame beta chains. Here each entry gathers all rows of one CDR3 protein and keeps the most common genes and DNA. The sample table records more than 550,000 distinct CDR3 sequences; about 12% of these occur just once. The ten biggest clones cover roughly 10% of the sample. This TCR was recovered from a man aged 50-60 years who received an inactivated influenza vaccine. Donor details come from another sample of the same person, matched by shared clones. Recombination linked TRBV30 to TRBJ2-2, with no D gene named confidently. The specimen was PBMCs from blood, collected on the day of vaccination. The CDR3 in this case is CAWKMAGELFF. The DNA sequence follows: TGTGCCTGGAAGATGGCCGGGGAGCTGTTTTTT. Beyond the CDR3, the reference TRBV30 and TRBJ2-2 genes provide the residues; the full variable domain reads: SQTIHQWPATLVQPVGSPLSLECTVEGTSNPNLYWYRQAAGRGLQLLFYSVGIGQISSEVPQNLSASRPQDRQFILSSKKLLLSDSGFYLCAWKMAGELFFGEGSRLTVL.